Listed here are 13 T cell receptor beta chains from one sample, sequenced in a study of control samples from healthy donors and cancer patients. The repertoire was sequenced with immunoSEQ multiplex PCR; TCRdb's copy has only in-frame clones and lacks some. The sample comprises 170,000 or so clones, around 96% of which are singletons, and 8.5% rests with the top ten. Sequencing was done on a sample of blood. The receptors were gathered from a woman between 40 and 55 years old in good health.

The J gene is TRBJ1-1, the V gene TRBV25-1, with D possibly TRBD1 on 5 matching bases. Germline-derived CDR1 and CDR2 are MGHDK and SYGVNS. The CDR3 consists of 13 residues. Trimming left V 7 bases short and J 4 bases short, with 13 bases between. The CDR3 sequence: CASTPLGGTEAFF. CDR3 DNA sequence: TGTGCCAGCACCCCGTTGGGGGGCACTGAAGCTTTCTTT.

The chain recombines TRBV25-1 with TRBJ1-1, with TRBD1 matching over 8 bases. V lost 4 bases to trimming and J lost 1 base; unmatched junction nucleotides: 8. The CDR3 has 16 amino acids. Germline-derived CDR1 and CDR2 are MGHDK and SYGVNS. CDR3 in amino acids: CASSAHQGAGNTEAFF. The CDR3 DNA follows: TGTGCCAGCAGTGCCCACCAGGGGGCGGGGAACACTGAAGCTTTCTTT.

V gene TRBV7-8 combines with J gene TRBJ2-3; TRBD2 is a possible D gene (6 bases). This CDR3 has 17 amino acids. V lost 5 bases to trimming and J lost 1 base, with 19 bases between them. Per germline, CDR1 SGHVS and CDR2 FQNEAQ. CDR3 nucleotides: TGTGCCAGCAGCCCCCTGTTCGGCGGGGAGGGCACAGATACGCAGTATTTT. This encodes CASSPLFGGEGTDTQYF.

The chain has TRBV30 and TRBJ1-2, with TRBD1 identical over 8 bases. This CDR3 comprises 14 residues. Germline trimming cut 2 bases from V and 6 bases from J; bases unmatched to any gene: 8. CDR1 GTSNPN and CDR2 SVGIG come from the germline V gene (reference sequence). In nucleotides, the CDR3 is TGTGCCTGGAGTTCGGCCAGGGGGCGGAATGGCTACACCTTC. It translates to CAWSSARGRNGYTF.

This sequence joins TRBV19 and TRBJ2-7; TRBD1 agrees at 9 bases. The CDR3 totals 15 residues. Germline CDR1 LNHDA, CDR2 SQIVND (reference sequence). Unmatched junction bases numbered 4, after V lost 0 bases and J lost 4 bases. CDR3 in amino acids: CASSIEGTGLYEQYF. In DNA form, the CDR3 reads TGTGCCAGTAGTATAGAAGGGACAGGGTTATACGAGCAGTACTTC.

DNA of the CDR3: TGCGCCAGCAGCCCTGACCCCGGGACTAGCATCTACGAGCAGTACTTC. Translated, it gives CASSPDPGTSIYEQYF. The chain recombines TRBV5-1 with TRBJ2-7; the match to TRBD2 covers 9 bases. CDR1 and CDR2 (germline): SGHRS, YFSETQ. The ends lost 4 bases at V and 3 bases at J; junction bases unmatched: 11. The CDR3 spans 16 residues.

The CDR3 is CASSFFGTSGTDTQYF. DNA for the CDR3: TGTGCCAGCAGCTTTTTTGGGACTAGCGGCACAGATACGCAGTATTTT. The chain links TRBV5-8 to TRBJ2-3; TRBD2 agrees at 10 bases. The CDR3 consists of 16 residues. Germline V lookup: CDR1 SGHTS, CDR2 YDEGEE. J was trimmed by 1 base and V by 2 bases; bases with no gene match: 4.

The gene calls are TRBV30 and TRBJ1-5, with 7 bases aligning to TRBD1. Germline lookup yields CDR1 GTSNPN and CDR2 SVGIG (reference sequence). The CDR3 runs to 14 residues. The trim removed 3 bases at V and 5 bases at J, leaving 7 bases unmatched. CDR3 in amino acids: CAWSPGGWDQPQHF. The CDR3 DNA is TGTGCCTGGAGCCCAGGGGGGTGGGATCAGCCCCAGCATTTT.

The V call is TRBV4-3, the J call TRBJ1-2, with D possibly TRBD1 on 5 matching bases. Trimming removed 0 bases from V and 4 bases from J, with 15 bases in between. Germline-derived CDR1 and CDR2 are LGHNA and YSLEER. The length of the CDR3 is 16 residues. CDR3 in DNA: TGCGCCAGCAGCCAAGATAATGCAAGGACACGCTATGGCTACACCTTC. Encoded protein: CASSQDNARTRYGYTF.

CDR3 in amino acids: CASSYSDDYEQYF. Written as DNA, the CDR3 is TGTGCCAGCAGTTACTCCGACGACTACGAGCAGTACTTC. The gene calls are TRBV6-6 and TRBJ2-7; the D is unclear. Trimming removed 0 bases at V and 3 bases at J, with 6 bases between. The CDR3 loop spans 13 amino acids. Germline V CDR1 and CDR2: MNHNY, SVGAGI (reference sequence).

The CDR3 spells CASSESDRVYGYTF. The DNA for the CDR3 is TGTGCCAGCAGTGAATCGGACAGGGTCTATGGCTACACCTTC. V and J are TRBV25-1 and TRBJ1-2, with 8 bases that match TRBD1. The CDR3 loop spans 14 amino acids. The germline V gene has CDR1 MGHDK and CDR2 SYGVNS. The V segment lost 1 base and the J segment 4 bases; nucleotides outside the gene matches: 2.

The chain joins TRBV9 to TRBJ2-1; 8 bases are shared with TRBD2. Germline CDR1 is SGDLS and CDR2 is YYNGEE. V lost 3 bases to trimming and J lost 4 bases; unmatched junction nucleotides: 12. The CDR3 is 17 residues long. The chain's CDR3 is CASSATTGRADYNEQFF. The CDR3, as DNA: TGTGCCAGCAGCGCTACCACCGGGAGGGCCGATTACAATGAGCAGTTCTTC.

CDR3 sequence reads: CASRKSSYNSPLHF. For the CDR3, the DNA is TGTGCCAGTAGGAAGAGCTCCTATAATTCACCCCTCCACTTT. The chain joins TRBV19 to TRBJ1-6; D is unclear. The CDR3 is made up of 14 amino acids. The V gene lost 6 bases and the J gene lost 0 bases, with 6 bases spanning the gap. Germline CDR1 LNHDA, CDR2 SQIVND (reference sequence).